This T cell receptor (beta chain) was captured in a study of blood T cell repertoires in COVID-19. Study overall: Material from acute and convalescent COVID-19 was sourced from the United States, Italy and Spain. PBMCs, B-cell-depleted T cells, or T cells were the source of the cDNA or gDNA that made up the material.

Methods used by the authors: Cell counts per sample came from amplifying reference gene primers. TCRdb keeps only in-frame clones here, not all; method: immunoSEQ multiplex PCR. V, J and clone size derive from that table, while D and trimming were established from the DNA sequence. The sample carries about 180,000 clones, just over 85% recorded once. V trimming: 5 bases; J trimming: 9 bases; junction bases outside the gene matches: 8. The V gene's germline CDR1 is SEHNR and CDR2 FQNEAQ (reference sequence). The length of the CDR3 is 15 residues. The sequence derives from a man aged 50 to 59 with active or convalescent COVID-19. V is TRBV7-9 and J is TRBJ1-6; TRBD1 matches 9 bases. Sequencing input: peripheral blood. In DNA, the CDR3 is TGTGCCAGCAGCATAGACAGGGGGGGACTTTCACCCCTCCACTTT. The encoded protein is CASSIDRGGLSPLHF.